The 28 T cell receptor beta chains reported below all come from one sample, sequenced in a study of T cells in women clearing cervical HPV infection. Measured with immunoSEQ multiplex PCR; TCRdb has only the in-frame clones, and not every one. The sample has fewer than 40,000 clones. Material: blood buffy coat. All receptors derive from a woman between 18 and 75 years old with a cervical HPV16 infection that either progressed to CIN3+ or cleared (not recorded which).

A note on this clone: The read ends 3 residues shy of where the CDR3 ends; the end is completed using the germline J gene. The V gene is TRBV7-8, the J gene TRBJ2-3, with TRBD2 matching 8 bases. The CDR3 has 16 amino acids. V lost 7 bases and J lost 1; bases outside the gene matches: 10. Germline CDR1 and CDR2: SGHVS and FQNEAQ. The covered CDR3 bases are TGTGCCAGCAAAGCCCAGCGGGGGCCTCGCACAGATACG. It is translated as CASKAQRGPRTDT. The complete CDR3 reads CASKAQRGPRTDTQYF. The entire variable domain, with the rest obtained from reference TRBV7-8 and TRBJ2-3, is as follows: GAGVSQSPRYKVAKRGQDVALRCDPISGHVSLFWYQQALGQGPEFLTYFQNEAQLDKSGLPSDRFFAERPEGSVSTLKIQRTQQEDSAVYLCASKAQRGPRTDTQYFGPGTRLTVL.

In regard to this clone: Read sequence stops 3 residues before the CDR3 end, and the germline J gene provides the missing end. Other DNA sequences within the sample encode an identical CDR3. V is TRBV20-1 and J is TRBJ1-3, with 8 bases matching TRBD1. V trimming: 5 bases; J trimming: 2 bases; junction bases outside the gene matches: 14. The CDR3 contains 17 residues. CDR1 is DFQATT, CDR2 SNEGSKA, per germline (reference sequence). The sequenced part of the CDR3 DNA is TGCAGTGCTGGGCGCGGGGGCGAGACAGGGGCTGGAAACACC. Its translation: CSAGRGGETGAGNT. The entire CDR3 protein is CSAGRGGETGAGNTIYF.

For this clone: The sequenced fragment ends 3 residues before the CDR3 boundary, so the rest is inferred from the germline J gene. This chain connects TRBV27 to TRBJ2-7, with 11 positions matching TRBD2. Germline CDR1 and CDR2: MNHEY and SMNVEV (reference sequence). The CDR3 contains 15 residues. Germline trimming cut 5 bases from V and 3 bases from J; bases unmatched to any gene: 6. The CDR3 here is CASSTPGLADYEQYF. Incomplete CDR3 DNA: TGTGCCAGCAGTACCCCGGGACTAGCGGACTACGAG.

Points on this clone: The read terminates 3 residues before the CDR3 end, so the remaining end is supplied by the germline J gene. This rearrangement joins TRBV20-1 to TRBJ1-1, with TRBD1 identical over 7 bases. CDR1 and CDR2 (germline): DFQATT, SNEGSKA (reference sequence). This CDR3 contains 13 residues. The junction had 9 bases not matched to a gene; V was cut back by 4 bases and J by 7 bases. CDR3 bases read: TGCAGTGCTATCAGGACAGGTACAATTGAA. Protein sequence: CSAIRTGTIE. The entire CDR3 reads CSAIRTGTIEAFF.

Comment on this clone: The read ends 3 residues before the CDR3 terminus; that terminus is restored from the germline J gene. V usage is TRBV18 and J usage is TRBJ1-1, with a weak D call TRBD1 (5 bases). The CDR3 runs 13 residues. Germline V gene data show CDR1 as KGHSH and CDR2 as LQKENI. V was pared by 3 bases and J by 3 bases, with 8 bases between. The CDR3 region is CASSPSGHTEAFF. The DNA read from the CDR3 is TGTGCCAGCTCACCCTCAGGGCACACTGAA.

Here the CDR3 reads CASSHGTGGRLFF. The sequenced CDR3 bases are TGTGCCAGCAGCCATGGAACAGGGGGTAGA. The rearrangement joins TRBV14 to TRBJ1-4; 8 bases are a match to TRBD1. The sequence runs out 3 residues before the end of the CDR3; the remainder is reconstructed from the germline J gene. This CDR3 is built from 13 residues. Per germline, CDR1 SGHDN and CDR2 FVKESK.

Remarks on this clone: One end of the junction varies from germline; a read error may be responsible. The CDR3 is cut off 3 residues early in the read; its end comes from the germline J gene. This sequence joins TRBV4-2 and TRBJ1-1; 7 bases agree with TRBD1. Germline CDR1 and CDR2: LGHNA and YNFKEQ. This CDR3 region has 16 residues. CDR3 DNA (partial): TGCGCCAGCAGCCGCGGACAGGTGGAACCCTACACTGAA. Its protein product is CASSRGQVEPYTE. In full, the CDR3 is CASSRGQVEPYTEAFF.

Concerning this clone itself: Coverage ceases 3 residues before the CDR3 finishes, and the germline J gene fills in the end. The chain joins TRBV19 to TRBJ2-7; a possible D gene is TRBD2 (6 bases). CDR1 LNHDA and CDR2 SQIVND come from the germline V gene (reference sequence). The V end was cut by 7 bases, the J end by 2 bases, with 15 bases between. The CDR3 loop spans 14 amino acids. The CDR3 bases that were read are TGTGCCAGTACTACCGGGACTTTTCCCTACGAG. Its protein is CASTTGTFPYE. The whole CDR3 region reads CASTTGTFPYEQYF.

About this clone itself: Sequence at one end of the junction differs from germline and may be a read error. The read terminates 3 residues before the CDR3 end, so the remaining end is supplied by the germline J gene. Within the sample, other DNA sequences also encode this same CDR3. The chain employs TRBV6-1 and TRBJ1-3, with 11 bases that match TRBD1. Germline V gene data show CDR1 as MNHNS and CDR2 as SASEGT. This CDR3 is built from 18 residues. Incomplete CDR3 DNA: TGTGCCAGCAGTGAAGCCCCGGGACAGGGGGGCTCTGGAAACACG. Translation gives CASSEAPGQGGSGNT. From start to end, the CDR3 is CASSEAPGQGGSGNTIYF.

As for this clone: The read terminates 3 residues ahead of where the CDR3 ends, so the germline J gene completes it. This sequence joins TRBV19 and TRBJ2-4; either TRBD1 or TRBD2 may supply D (5 bases each). Germline V gene data show CDR1 as LNHDA and CDR2 as SQIVND (reference sequence). CDR3 size: 15 residues. CDR3 sequence: CASSSVEGRGYGQYF. Incomplete CDR3 DNA: TGTGCCAGTAGCAGTGTTGAGGGGAGAGGGTATGGT.

In regard to this clone: The CDR3 end falls 3 residues outside the read, so it is completed with the germline J gene. The V gene is TRBV5-1, the J gene TRBJ2-5, with 14 nucleotides matching TRBD2. The CDR3 has 17 amino acids. V dropped 4 bases and J dropped 5; count of bases not matched to a gene: 10. The germline CDR1 and CDR2 sequences are SGHRS and YFSETQ. CDR3 DNA (partial): TGCGCCAGCAGCGATCGACGACTAGCGGGGGGGCGGGAGACC. Translated: CASSDRRLAGGRET. The complete CDR3 sequence is CASSDRRLAGGRETQYF.

With regard to this clone: The read terminates 3 residues before the CDR3 end, so the remaining end is supplied by the germline J gene. The V and J genes are TRBV29-1 and TRBJ1-4; D remains unclear. In germline, CDR1 is SQVTM, CDR2 ANQGSEA. V was shortened by 3 bases and J by 8 bases, with 7 bases between the two germline ends. This CDR3 is built from 11 residues. CDR3 bases read: TGCAGCGTTGATGGCGGCGAAAAA. This encodes CSVDGGEK. The full CDR3 reads CSVDGGEKLFF. Based on the CDR3 plus reference TRBV29-1 and TRBJ1-4, the full variable domain is SAVISQKPSRDICQRGTSLTIQCQVDSQVTMMFWYRQQPGQSLTLIATANQGSEATYESGFVIDKFPISRPNLTFSTLTVSNMSPEDSSIYLCSVDGGEKLFFGSGTQLSVL.

The part of the CDR3 DNA that was read is TGCAGTGCTACCACAACCCTAAAGGGGAGCTCCTACGAG. Protein product: CSATTTLKGSSYE. The full CDR3 is CSATTTLKGSSYEQYF. This chain joins TRBV20-1 and TRBJ2-7; possibly TRBD1 or TRBD2 for D (5 bases each). Read coverage stops 3 residues before the CDR3 terminus; the germline J gene supplies the remainder. Germline CDR1 and CDR2: DFQATT and SNEGSKA (reference sequence). Trimming pared 4 bases from V and 0 bases from J, leaving 19 bases between. CDR3 length: 16 amino acids.

For this clone: At one end, the junction sequence differs from germline, possibly due to a read error. Coverage ceases 3 residues before the CDR3 finishes, and the germline J gene fills in the end. Other DNA sequences in this specimen translate into the identical CDR3. The chain combines TRBV20-1 with TRBJ1-3; D remains unclear. Germline values: CDR1 DFQATT, CDR2 SNEGSKA (reference sequence). This CDR3 comprises 15 residues. The CDR3 bases that were read are TGCAGTGCCACGCGCCTACGGGGTGGTGGAAACACG. This sequence encodes CSATRLRGGGNT. The full CDR3 reads CSATRLRGGGNTIYF.

With respect to this clone: The read is 3 residues too short to cover the CDR3 end, so that end is filled in from the germline J gene. V is TRBV5-1 and J is TRBJ2-7; TRBD1 might be the D (6 bases). V lost 2 bases, J lost 3 bases, and 21 bases lay in between. The CDR3 length is 17 residues. CDR1 SGHRS and CDR2 YFSETQ come from the germline V gene. CDR3 sequence reads: CASSLIESGTGIYEQYF. The part of the CDR3 DNA that was read is TGCGCCAGCAGCTTAATCGAATCTGGTACAGGGATCTACGAG.

Points on this clone: The CDR3 extends 3 residues past the end of the read, so its final part is completed from the germline J gene. V and J are TRBV29-1 and TRBJ1-2, with D perhaps TRBD1 (5 bases). The CDR3 covers 11 residues. Deletions cut 3 bases from V and 6 bases from J, with 8 bases between. Per germline, CDR1 SQVTM and CDR2 ANQGSEA. Partial CDR3 DNA: TGCAGCGTTGAGCAGGGAAATGGC. Amino acids: CSVEQGNG. From start to end, the CDR3 is CSVEQGNGYTF.

With respect to this clone: Read coverage stops 3 residues before the CDR3 terminus; the germline J gene supplies the remainder. The chain recombines TRBV5-1 with TRBJ2-3; possible D gene TRBD1, 6 bases. Germline loops: CDR1 SGHRS, CDR2 YFSETQ. Trimming stripped 5 bases from V and 3 bases from J, with 22 bases between. The length of the CDR3 is 17 residues. The CDR3 region is CASRRSGAPGSTDTQYF. The covered CDR3 bases are TGCGCCAGCAGGAGGTCAGGGGCGCCAGGGAGTACAGATACG.

Notes on this clone: The CDR3 end falls 3 residues outside the read, so it is completed with the germline J gene. The chain joins TRBV7-8 to TRBJ2-3; 13 bases fit TRBD2. Per germline, CDR1 SGHVS and CDR2 FQNEAQ. CDR3 size: 18 residues. CDR3 sequence reads: CASSPFRRGLAGQETQYF. Partial CDR3 DNA: TGTGCCAGCAGCCCCTTTAGGAGGGGACTAGCGGGACAAGAGACG. Full variable domain (remainder filled in from reference TRBV7-8 and TRBJ2-3): GAGVSQSPRYKVAKRGQDVALRCDPISGHVSLFWYQQALGQGPEFLTYFQNEAQLDKSGLPSDRFFAERPEGSVSTLKIQRTQQEDSAVYLCASSPFRRGLAGQETQYFGPGTRLTVL.

On this clone itself: The CDR3 end is not reached by the read, which stops 3 residues before it; the germline J gene fills it in. The chain carries TRBV20-1 and TRBJ2-1; the D is unclear. V was clipped by 1 base and J by 3 bases, with 16 bases between them. The CDR3 extends over 16 amino acids. Looked up from germline, CDR1 is DFQATT and CDR2 is SNEGSKA (reference sequence). The part of the CDR3 DNA that was read is TGCAGTGCTAGAGTGTCTACCAACCTCCTCTACAATGAG. Translation gives CSARVSTNLLYNE. The CDR3 in full is CSARVSTNLLYNEQFF.

A remark on this clone: The read ends 3 residues shy of where the CDR3 ends; the end is completed using the germline J gene. This rearrangement joins TRBV19 to TRBJ2-7; 13 nucleotides line up with TRBD2. With 5 bases clipped from V and 4 bases from J, the junction kept 5 bases outside the gene matches. Germline CDR1 reads LNHDA; CDR2 reads SQIVND (reference sequence). The CDR3 runs to 15 residues. CDR3 DNA, as far as it was read: TGTGCCAGTAGTCGAGGACTAGCGGGAGAGTACGAG. Protein sequence: CASSRGLAGEYE. The entire CDR3 protein is CASSRGLAGEYEQYF.

As to this clone: The CDR3 end lies 3 residues beyond the end of the read and is filled in from the germline J gene. The J gene is TRBJ1-4, the V gene TRBV30, with D unclear. Germline V CDR1 and CDR2: GTSNPN, SVGIG (reference sequence). CDR3 length: 18 amino acids. Incomplete CDR3 DNA: TGTGCCTGGAGTGTATCGCTCTTTGTGAGGGCGGAGCGGTCACCA. It yields the protein CAWSVSLFVRAERSP. The entire CDR3 sequence reads CAWSVSLFVRAERSPLFF.

This clone is called medium-sized based on its frequency. The read ends 3 residues early relative to the CDR3; the germline J gene fills the gap. J is TRBJ1-2 and V is TRBV15; 9 nucleotides match TRBD1. The ends lost 0 bases at V and 6 bases at J; junction bases unmatched: 5. This CDR3 comprises 15 residues. Germline CDR1 is LNHNV and CDR2 is YYDKDF (reference sequence). Incomplete CDR3 DNA: TGTGCCACCAGCAGAGAGGGACAGGGAGGGCATGGC. Its protein product is CATSREGQGGHG. The CDR3 as a whole reads CATSREGQGGHGYTF.

As regards this clone: The CDR3 is cut off 3 residues early in the read; its end comes from the germline J gene. The chain has TRBV19 and TRBJ2-3, with 8 bases lining up with TRBD1. The CDR3 has 13 amino acids. Germline V CDR1 and CDR2: LNHDA, SQIVND (reference sequence). CDR3 bases read: TGTGCCAGTAGCAGACAGGGGAAAGAGACG. This encodes CASSRQGKET. From start to end, the CDR3 is CASSRQGKETQYF.

Note on this clone: The CDR3 is cut off 3 residues early in the read; its end comes from the germline J gene. J is TRBJ2-5 and V is TRBV2; D is unresolved. CDR3 size: 12 residues. Deletions cut 8 bases from V and 5 bases from J, with 12 bases between. Germline V CDR1 and CDR2: SNHLY, FYNNEI. Partial CDR3 DNA: TGTGCCAGCGGCAGGAGTTGGGAGACC. Its translation is CASGRSWET. In full, the CDR3 reads CASGRSWETQYF.

Frequency places this clone as medium-sized (0.01 to 0.1%). The read stops 3 residues short of the end of the CDR3; the missing end is completed from the germline J gene. The chain carries TRBV19 and TRBJ1-1; D uncertain. CDR1 is LNHDA, CDR2 SQIVND, per germline (reference sequence). CDR3 length: 12 amino acids. The ends were cut back, 7 bases at V and 1 base at J, with 7 bases in the middle. This CDR3 is CASKAGNTEAFF. The part of the CDR3 DNA that was read is TGTGCCAGTAAGGCGGGGAACACTGAA. Based on the CDR3 plus reference TRBV19 and TRBJ1-1, the full variable domain is DGGITQSPKYLFRKEGQNVTLSCEQNLNHDAMYWYRQDPGQGLRLIYYSQIVNDFQKGDIAEGYSVSREKKESFPLTVTSAQKNPTAFYLCASKAGNTEAFFGQGTRLTVV.

The sequenced CDR3 bases are TGTGCCAGCAGTCATGGACTAGCGACCTACGAG. Translation gives CASSHGLATYE. From start to end, the CDR3 is CASSHGLATYEQYF. The V and J genes are TRBV6-2 or TRBV6-3 and TRBJ2-7; 9 bases map to TRBD2. The CDR3 is cut off 3 residues early in the read; its end comes from the germline J gene. Germline CDR1 is MNHEY and CDR2 is SVGEGT. J was trimmed by 2 bases and V by 5 bases; bases with no gene match: 4. CDR3 length: 14 residues.

Turning to this clone: The read comes to an end 3 residues before the CDR3 does, leaving the germline J gene to fill in the end. This chain uses TRBV28 with TRBJ1-5; no definite D call. The CDR3 spans 13 residues. Germline CDR1 and CDR2: MDHEN and SYDVKM. Trimming took 3 bases from V and 1 from J, leaving 4 bases between them. The part of the CDR3 DNA that was read is TGTGCCAGCAGTTTGGCCAGCAATCAGCCC. Translation gives CASSLASNQP. The CDR3, in full, reads CASSLASNQPQHF. Based on the CDR3 plus reference TRBV28 and TRBJ1-5, the full variable domain is DVKVTQSSRYLVKRTGEKVFLECVQDMDHENMFWYRQDPGLGLRLIYFSYDVKMKEKGDIPEGYSVSREKKERFSLILESASTNQTSMYLCASSLASNQPQHFGDGTRLSIL.

As concerns this clone: The read ends 3 residues before the CDR3 terminus; that terminus is restored from the germline J gene. V gene TRBV5-1 combines with J gene TRBJ2-5; TRBD1 matches at 7 bases. There are 17 residues in the CDR3. The junction had 18 bases not matched to a gene; V was cut back by 4 bases and J by 6 bases. Per the germline V gene, CDR1 is SGHRS and CDR2 is YFSETQ. The CDR3 is CASSPIQGLGHWKTQYF. CDR3 DNA (partial): TGCGCCAGCAGCCCAATACAGGGGTTGGGGCATTGGAAGACC.